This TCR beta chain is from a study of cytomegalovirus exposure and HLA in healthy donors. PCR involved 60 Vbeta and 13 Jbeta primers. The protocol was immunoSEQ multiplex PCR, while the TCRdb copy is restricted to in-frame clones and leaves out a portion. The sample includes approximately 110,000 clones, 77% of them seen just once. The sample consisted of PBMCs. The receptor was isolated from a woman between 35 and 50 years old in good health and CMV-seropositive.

The CDR3 DNA sequence: TGCGCCAGCAGTCCCAGCGGGTGGGACGAGCAGTACTTC. This encodes CASSPSGWDEQYF. The chain carries TRBV10-1 and TRBJ2-7, with D tentatively TRBD2 (6 bases). The ends were cut back, 5 bases at V and 5 bases at J, with 13 bases in the middle. In germline, CDR1 is WNHNN, CDR2 SYGVQD (reference sequence). The length of the CDR3 is 13 residues.